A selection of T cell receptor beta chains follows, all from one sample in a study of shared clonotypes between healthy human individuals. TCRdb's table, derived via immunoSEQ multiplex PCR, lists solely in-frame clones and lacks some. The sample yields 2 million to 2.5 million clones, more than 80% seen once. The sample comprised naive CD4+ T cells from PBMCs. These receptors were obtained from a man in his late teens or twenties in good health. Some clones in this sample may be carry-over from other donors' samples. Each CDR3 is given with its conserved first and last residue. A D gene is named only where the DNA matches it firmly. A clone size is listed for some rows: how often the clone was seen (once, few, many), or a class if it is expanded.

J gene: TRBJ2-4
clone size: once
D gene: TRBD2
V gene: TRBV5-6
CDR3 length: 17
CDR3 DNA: TGTGCCAGCAGCTTGTTCGGGAGGCGCGGGAATGGAGACATTCAGTACTTC
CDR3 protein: CASSLFGRRGNGDIQYF

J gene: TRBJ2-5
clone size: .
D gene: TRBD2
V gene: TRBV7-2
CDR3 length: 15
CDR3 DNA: TGTGCCAGCAGCTTACGGACTAGCGCGGGAGAGACCCAGTACTTC
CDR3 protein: CASSLRTSAGETQYF

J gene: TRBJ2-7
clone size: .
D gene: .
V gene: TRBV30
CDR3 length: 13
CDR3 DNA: TGTGCCTGGAGTCCCCATGTCTACTACGAGCAGTACTTC
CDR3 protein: CAWSPHVYYEQYF

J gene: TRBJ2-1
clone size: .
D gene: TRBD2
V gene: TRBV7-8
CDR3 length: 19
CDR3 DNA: TGTGCCAGCAGCTTAGCGCCGATAGCGGGAGTTGGGCCCTACAATGAGCAGTTCTTC
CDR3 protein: CASSLAPIAGVGPYNEQFF

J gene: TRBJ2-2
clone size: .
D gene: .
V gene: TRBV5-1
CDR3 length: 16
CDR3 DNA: TGCGCCAGCAGCTTGTATCCCGTTATAGACACCAACGGGGTGTTTTTT
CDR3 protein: CASSLYPVIDTNGVFF

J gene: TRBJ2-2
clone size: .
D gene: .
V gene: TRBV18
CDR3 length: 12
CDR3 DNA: TGTGCCAGCTCAACCAACACCGGGGAGCTGTTTTTT
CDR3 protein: CASSTNTGELFF

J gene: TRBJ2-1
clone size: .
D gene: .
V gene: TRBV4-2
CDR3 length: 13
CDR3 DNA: TGTGCCAGCAGCCACGACGGGAGCAATGAGCAGTTCTTC
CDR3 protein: CASSHDGSNEQFF

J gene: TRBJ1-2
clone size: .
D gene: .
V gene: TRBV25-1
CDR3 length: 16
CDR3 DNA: TGTGCCAGCAGTGAATTGGGGGCTCGGTCTTCTGGTGGCTACACCTTC
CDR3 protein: CASSELGARSSGGYTF

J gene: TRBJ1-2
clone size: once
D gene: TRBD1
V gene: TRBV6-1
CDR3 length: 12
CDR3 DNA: TGTGCCAGCAGAGACAGGGCTTATGGCTACACCTTC
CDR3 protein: CASRDRAYGYTF

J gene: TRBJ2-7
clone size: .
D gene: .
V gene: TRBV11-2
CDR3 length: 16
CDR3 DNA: TGTGCCAGCAGCCCCTTTAGGGGCGGTAACTTCTACGAGCAGTACTTC
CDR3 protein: CASSPFRGGNFYEQYF

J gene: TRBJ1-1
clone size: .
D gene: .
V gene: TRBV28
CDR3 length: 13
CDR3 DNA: TGTGCCAGCAGTTTAGGCGGGGAGCGGAAAGCTTTCTTT
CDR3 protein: CASSLGGERKAFF

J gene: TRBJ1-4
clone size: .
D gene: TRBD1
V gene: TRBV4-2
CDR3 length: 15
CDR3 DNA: TGTGCCAGCAGCTTACCGGGACAGGGCGGCCTCGAACTGTTTTTT
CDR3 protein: CASSLPGQGGLELFF

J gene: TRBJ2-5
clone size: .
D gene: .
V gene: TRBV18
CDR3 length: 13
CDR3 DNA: TGTGCCAGCTCACCCAGACTCCAAGAGACCCAGTACTTC
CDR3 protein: CASSPRLQETQYF

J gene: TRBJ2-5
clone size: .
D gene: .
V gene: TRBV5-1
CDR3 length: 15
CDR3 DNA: TGCGCCAGCAGCTCCGGAGCGGGTCCTCAAGAGACCCAGTACTTC
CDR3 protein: CASSSGAGPQETQYF

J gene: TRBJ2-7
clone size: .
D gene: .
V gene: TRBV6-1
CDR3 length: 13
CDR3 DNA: TGTGCCAGCAGTGAGGTTCAGCGAACCGAGCAGTACTTC
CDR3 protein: CASSEVQRTEQYF

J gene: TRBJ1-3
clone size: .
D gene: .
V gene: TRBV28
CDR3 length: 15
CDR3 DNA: TGTGCCAGCAGTTGGTTGGGGAGCTCTGGAAACACCATATATTTT
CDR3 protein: CASSWLGSSGNTIYF

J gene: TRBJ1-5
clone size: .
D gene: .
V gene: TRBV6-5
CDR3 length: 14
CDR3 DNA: TGTGCCAGCAGTGCCGACCTGGGATGGCAGCCCCAGCATTTT
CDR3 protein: CASSADLGWQPQHF

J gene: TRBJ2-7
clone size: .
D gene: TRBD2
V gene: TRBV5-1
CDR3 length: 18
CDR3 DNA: TGCGCCAGCAGCTTGGACATTGGACTAGCGGGAGGAGTTGGCGAGCAGTACTTC
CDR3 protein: CASSLDIGLAGGVGEQYF

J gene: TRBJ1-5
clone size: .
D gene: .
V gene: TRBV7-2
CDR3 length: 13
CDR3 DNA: TGTGCCAGCAGCTTAGACGAAACAGCGGCCCAGCATTTT
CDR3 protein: CASSLDETAAQHF

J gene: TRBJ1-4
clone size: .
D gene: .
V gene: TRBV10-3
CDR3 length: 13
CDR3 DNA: TGTGCCATCAGTGTCAGGGGAGGAGAAAAACTGTTTTTT
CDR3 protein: CAISVRGGEKLFF

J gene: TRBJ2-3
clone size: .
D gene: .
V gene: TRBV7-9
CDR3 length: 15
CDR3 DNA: TGTGCCAGCAGCTTAGTCGGGAGTGGAACAGATACGCAGTATTTT
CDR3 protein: CASSLVGSGTDTQYF

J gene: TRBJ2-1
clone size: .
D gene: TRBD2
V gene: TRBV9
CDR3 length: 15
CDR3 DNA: TGTGCCAGCAGCGTACTGCCGGGAGGGGCCAATGAGCAGTTCTTC
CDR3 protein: CASSVLPGGANEQFF